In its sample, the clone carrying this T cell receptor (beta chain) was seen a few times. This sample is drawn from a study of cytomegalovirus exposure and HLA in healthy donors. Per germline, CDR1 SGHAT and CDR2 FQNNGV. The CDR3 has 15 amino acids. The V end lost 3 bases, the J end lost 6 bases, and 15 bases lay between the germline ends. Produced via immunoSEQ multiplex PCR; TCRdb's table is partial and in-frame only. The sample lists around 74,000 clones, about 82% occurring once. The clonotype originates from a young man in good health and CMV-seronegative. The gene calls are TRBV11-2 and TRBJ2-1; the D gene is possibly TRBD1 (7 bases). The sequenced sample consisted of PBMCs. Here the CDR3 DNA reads TGTGCCAGCAGCTTGTACTCTCAGGGGGGCAATGAGCAGTTCTTC. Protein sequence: CASSLYSQGGNEQFF.